This T cell receptor beta chain emerged from a study of PD-1 blockade in classical Hodgkin lymphoma. General study points: The diversity seen at baseline in complete responders resembled that of newly diagnosed patients.

All patients experienced relapse after autologous stem cell transplantation, and brentuximab vedotin exposure was variable. This CDR3 region has 17 residues. Germline V CDR1 and CDR2: SQVTM, ANQGSEA. Trimming took 3 bases from V and 0 from J; bases not matched to a gene: 7. Points on this clone: Its antigen is not identified.

Profiled with immunoSEQ multiplex PCR; TCRdb holds only in-frame clones, not every one. The repertoire holds about 110,000 clones, roughly nine tenths seen once, with 15% to 20% in the top ten. The rearrangement joins TRBV29-1 to TRBJ2-2; the match to TRBD1 covers 10 bases. Material: peripheral blood mononuclear cells (PBMCs), obtained before the second cycle of nivolumab. This TCR was recovered from a human donor with classical Hodgkin lymphoma. CDR3 coding DNA: TGCAGCGTTGAGGGGACAGGGGAATGGGCGAACACCGGGGAGCTGTTTTTT. Its protein product is CSVEGTGEWANTGELFF.